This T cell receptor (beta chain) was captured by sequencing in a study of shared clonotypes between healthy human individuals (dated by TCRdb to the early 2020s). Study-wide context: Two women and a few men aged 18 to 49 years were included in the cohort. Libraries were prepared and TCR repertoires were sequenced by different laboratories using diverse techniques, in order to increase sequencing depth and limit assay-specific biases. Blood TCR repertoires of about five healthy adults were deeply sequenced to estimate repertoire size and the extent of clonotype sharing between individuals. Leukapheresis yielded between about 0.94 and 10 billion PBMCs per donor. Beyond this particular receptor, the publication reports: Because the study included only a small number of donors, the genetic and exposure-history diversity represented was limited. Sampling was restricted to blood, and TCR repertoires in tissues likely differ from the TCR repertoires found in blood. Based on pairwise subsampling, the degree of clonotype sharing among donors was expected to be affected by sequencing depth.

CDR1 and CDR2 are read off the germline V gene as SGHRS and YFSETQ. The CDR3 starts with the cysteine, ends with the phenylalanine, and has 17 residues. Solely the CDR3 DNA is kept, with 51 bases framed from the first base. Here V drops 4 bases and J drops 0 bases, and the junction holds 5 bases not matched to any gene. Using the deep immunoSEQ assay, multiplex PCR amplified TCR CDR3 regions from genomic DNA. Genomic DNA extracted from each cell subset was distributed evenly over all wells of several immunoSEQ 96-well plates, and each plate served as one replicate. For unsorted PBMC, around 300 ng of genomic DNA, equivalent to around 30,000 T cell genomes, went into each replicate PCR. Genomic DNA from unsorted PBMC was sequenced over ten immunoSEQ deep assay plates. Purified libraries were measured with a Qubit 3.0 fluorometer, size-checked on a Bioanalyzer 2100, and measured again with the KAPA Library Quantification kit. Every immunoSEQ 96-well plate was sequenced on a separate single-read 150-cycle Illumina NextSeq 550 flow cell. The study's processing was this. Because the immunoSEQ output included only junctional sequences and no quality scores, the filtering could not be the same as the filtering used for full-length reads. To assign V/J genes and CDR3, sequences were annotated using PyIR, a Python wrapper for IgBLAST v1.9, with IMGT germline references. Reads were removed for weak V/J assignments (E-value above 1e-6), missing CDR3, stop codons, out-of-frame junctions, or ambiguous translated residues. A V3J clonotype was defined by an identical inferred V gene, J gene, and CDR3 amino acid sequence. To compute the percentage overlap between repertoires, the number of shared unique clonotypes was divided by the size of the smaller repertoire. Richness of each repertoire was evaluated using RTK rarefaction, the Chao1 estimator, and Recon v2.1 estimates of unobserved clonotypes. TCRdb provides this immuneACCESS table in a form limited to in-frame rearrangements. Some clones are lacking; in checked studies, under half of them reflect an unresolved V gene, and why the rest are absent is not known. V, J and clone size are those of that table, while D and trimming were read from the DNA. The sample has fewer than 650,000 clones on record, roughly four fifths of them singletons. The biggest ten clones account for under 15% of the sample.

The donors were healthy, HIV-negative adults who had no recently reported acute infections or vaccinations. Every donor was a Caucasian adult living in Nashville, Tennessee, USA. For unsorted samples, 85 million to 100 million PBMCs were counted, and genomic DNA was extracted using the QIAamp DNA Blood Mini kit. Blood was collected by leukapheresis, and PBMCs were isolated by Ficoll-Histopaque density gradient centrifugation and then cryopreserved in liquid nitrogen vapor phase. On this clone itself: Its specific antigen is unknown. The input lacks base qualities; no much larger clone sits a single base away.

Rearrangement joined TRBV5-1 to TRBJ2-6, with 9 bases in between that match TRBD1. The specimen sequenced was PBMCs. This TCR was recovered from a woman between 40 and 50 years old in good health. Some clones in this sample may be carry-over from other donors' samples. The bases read TGCGCCAGCAGCCGGGGACAGGGACTCTCTGGGGCCAACGTCCTGACTTTC. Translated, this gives CASSRGQGLSGANVLTF.